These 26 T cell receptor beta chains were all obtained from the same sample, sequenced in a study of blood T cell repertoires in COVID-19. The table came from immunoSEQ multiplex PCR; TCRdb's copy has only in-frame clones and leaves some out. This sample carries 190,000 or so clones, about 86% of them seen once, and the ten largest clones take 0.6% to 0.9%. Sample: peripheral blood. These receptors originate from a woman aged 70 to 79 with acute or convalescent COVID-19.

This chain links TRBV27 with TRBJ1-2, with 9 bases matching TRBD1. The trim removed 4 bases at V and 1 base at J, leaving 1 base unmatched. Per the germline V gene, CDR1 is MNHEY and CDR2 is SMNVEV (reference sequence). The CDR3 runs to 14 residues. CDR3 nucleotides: TGTGCCAGCAGTTCGGGACAGGGTAACTATGGCTACACCTTC. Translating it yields CASSSGQGNYGYTF.

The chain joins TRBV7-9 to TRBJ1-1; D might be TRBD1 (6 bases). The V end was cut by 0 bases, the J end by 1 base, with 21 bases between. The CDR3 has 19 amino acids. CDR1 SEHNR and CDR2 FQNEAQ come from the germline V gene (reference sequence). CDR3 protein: CASSLAHRGGSLSNTEAFF. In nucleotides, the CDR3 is TGTGCCAGCAGCTTAGCACATCGAGGGGGATCTCTGTCGAACACTGAAGCTTTCTTT.

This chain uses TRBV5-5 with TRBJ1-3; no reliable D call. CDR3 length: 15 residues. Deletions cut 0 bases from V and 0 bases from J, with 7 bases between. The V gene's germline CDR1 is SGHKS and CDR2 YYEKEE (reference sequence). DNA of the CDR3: TGTGCCAGCAGCTTGGGTAGCAGCTCTGGAAACACCATATATTTT. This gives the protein CASSLGSSSGNTIYF.

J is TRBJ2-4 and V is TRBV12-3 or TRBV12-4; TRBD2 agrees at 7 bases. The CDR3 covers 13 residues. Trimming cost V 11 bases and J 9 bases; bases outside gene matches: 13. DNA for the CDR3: TGTGCCCTCCCGAGGCGGGAGAACAGCATTCAGTACTTC. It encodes CALPRRENSIQYF.

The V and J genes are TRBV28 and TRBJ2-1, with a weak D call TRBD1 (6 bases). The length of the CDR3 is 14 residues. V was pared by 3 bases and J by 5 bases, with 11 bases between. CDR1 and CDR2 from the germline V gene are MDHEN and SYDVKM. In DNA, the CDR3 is TGTGCCAGCAGTTTGACAGGAACTAACAATGAGCAGTTCTTC. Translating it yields CASSLTGTNNEQFF.

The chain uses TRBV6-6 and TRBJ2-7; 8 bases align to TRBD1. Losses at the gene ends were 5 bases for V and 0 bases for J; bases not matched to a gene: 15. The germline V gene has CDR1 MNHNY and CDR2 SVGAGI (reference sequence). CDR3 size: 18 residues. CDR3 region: CASSHRIQDRVNSYEQYF. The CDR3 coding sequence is TGTGCCAGCAGTCACCGAATCCAGGACAGGGTGAACTCCTACGAGCAGTACTTC.

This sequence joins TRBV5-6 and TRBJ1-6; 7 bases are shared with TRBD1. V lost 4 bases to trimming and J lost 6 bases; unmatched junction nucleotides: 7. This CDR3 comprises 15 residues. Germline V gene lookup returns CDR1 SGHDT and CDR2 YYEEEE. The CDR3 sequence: CASSRGGAGNSPLHF. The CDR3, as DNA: TGTGCCAGCAGCCGAGGGGGCGCGGGTAATTCACCCCTCCACTTT.

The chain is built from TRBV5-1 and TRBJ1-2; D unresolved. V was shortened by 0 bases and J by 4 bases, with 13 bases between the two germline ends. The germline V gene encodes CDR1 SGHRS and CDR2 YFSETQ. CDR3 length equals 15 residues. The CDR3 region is CASSLEAGSSYGYTF. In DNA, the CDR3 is TGCGCCAGCAGCTTGGAGGCAGGATCGTCCTATGGCTACACCTTC.

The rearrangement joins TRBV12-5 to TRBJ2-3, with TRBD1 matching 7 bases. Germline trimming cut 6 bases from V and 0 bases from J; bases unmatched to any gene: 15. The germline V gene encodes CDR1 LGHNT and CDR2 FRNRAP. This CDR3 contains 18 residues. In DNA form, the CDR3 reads TGTGCTAGTGGGGGGGACAGTCCCGGGTTCTCTAGCACAGATACGCAGTATTTT. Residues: CASGGDSPGFSSTDTQYF.

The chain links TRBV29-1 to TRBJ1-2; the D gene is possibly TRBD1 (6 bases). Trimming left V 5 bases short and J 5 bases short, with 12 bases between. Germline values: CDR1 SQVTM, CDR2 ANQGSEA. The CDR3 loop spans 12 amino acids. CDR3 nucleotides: TGCAGCGTTCCCACAGGGAAGTATGGCTACACCTTC. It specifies CSVPTGKYGYTF.

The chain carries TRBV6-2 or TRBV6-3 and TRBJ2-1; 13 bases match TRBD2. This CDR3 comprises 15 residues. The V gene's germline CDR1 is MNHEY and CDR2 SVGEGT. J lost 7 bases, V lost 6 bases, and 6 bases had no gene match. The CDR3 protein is CASSKLAGGLNEQFF. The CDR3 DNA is TGTGCCAGCAGCAAACTAGCGGGAGGGTTAAATGAGCAGTTCTTC.

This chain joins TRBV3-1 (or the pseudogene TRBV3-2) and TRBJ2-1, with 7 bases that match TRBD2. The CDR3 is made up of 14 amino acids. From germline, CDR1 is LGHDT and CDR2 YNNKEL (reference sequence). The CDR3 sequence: CAAGSGASYNEQFF. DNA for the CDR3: TGTGCAGCGGGGTCGGGAGCCTCCTACAATGAGCAGTTCTTC.

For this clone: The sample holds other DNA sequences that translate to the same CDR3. CDR3 region: CASSSSYGYTF. CDR3 DNA sequence: TGTGCCAGCAGCTCGTCCTATGGCTACACCTTC. The chain joins TRBV6-5 to TRBJ1-2, with D unclear. From germline, CDR1 is MNHEY and CDR2 SVGAGI. This CDR3 comprises 11 residues. V lost 6 bases, J lost 4 bases, and 6 bases lay in between.

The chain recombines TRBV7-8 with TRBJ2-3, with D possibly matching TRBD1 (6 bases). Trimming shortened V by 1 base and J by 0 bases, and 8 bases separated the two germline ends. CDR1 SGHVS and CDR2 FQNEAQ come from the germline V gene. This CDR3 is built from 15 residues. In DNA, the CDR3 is TGTGCCAGCAGCTTAGAAGGGGGTAGCACAGATACGCAGTATTTT. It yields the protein CASSLEGGSTDTQYF.

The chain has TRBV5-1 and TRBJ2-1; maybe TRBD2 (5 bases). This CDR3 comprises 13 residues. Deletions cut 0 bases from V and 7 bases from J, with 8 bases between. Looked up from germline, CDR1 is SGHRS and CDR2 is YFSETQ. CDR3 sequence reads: CASSLAGMNEQFF. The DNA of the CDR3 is TGCGCCAGCAGCTTGGCCGGGATGAATGAGCAGTTCTTC.

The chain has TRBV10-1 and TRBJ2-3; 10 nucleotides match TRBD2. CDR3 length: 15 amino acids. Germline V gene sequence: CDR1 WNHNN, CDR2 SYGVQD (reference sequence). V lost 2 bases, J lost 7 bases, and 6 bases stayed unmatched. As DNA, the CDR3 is TGCGCCAGCAGTGAGAATCTAGCGGGGGACAATACGCAGTATTTT. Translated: CASSENLAGDNTQYF.

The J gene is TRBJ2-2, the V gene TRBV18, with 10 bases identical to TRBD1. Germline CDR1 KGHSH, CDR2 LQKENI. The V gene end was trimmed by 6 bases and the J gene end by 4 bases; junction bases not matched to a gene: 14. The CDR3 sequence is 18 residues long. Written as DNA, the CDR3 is TGTGCCAGCTCCTTACCCCAGGGACAGGGGAAGGTCACCGGGGAGCTGTTTTTT. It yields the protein CASSLPQGQGKVTGELFF. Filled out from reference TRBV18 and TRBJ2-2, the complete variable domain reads NAGVMQNPRHLVRRRGQEARLRCSPMKGHSHVYWYRQLPEEGLKFMVYLQKENIIDESGMPKERFSAEFPKEGPSILRIQQVVRGDSAAYFCASSLPQGQGKVTGELFFGEGSRLTVL.

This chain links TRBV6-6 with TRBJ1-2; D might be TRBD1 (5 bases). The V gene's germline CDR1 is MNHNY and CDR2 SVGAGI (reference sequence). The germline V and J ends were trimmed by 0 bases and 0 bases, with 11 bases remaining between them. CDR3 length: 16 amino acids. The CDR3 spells CASSYSGQGANYGYTF. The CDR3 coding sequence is TGTGCCAGCAGTTACTCCGGACAAGGAGCTAACTATGGCTACACCTTC.

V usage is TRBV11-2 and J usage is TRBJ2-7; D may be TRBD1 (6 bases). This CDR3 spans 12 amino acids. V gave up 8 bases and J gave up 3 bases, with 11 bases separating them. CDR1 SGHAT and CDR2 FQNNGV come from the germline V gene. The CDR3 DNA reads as TGTGCCAGCGGGGGCAGTCTCTACGAGCAGTACTTC. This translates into CASGGSLYEQYF.

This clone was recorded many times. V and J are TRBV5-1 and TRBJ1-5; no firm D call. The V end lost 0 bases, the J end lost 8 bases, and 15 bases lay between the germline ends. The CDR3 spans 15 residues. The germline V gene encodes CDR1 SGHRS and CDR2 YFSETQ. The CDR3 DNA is TGCGCCAGCAGCTTGGGAAGTCAAGTCGGGGAGCCCCAGCATTTT. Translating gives CASSLGSQVGEPQHF.

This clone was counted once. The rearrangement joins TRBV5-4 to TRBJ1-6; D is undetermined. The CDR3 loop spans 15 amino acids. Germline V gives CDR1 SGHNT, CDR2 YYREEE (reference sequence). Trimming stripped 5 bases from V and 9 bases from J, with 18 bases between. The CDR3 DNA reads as TGTGCCAGCAGTAGGAGTGGTGCGTCCTTTTCACCCCTCCACTTT. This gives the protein CASSRSGASFSPLHF.

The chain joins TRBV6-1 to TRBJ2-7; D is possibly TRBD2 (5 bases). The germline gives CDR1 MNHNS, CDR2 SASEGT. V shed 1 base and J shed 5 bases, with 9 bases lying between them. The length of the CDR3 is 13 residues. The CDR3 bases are TGTGCCAGCAGTGAAGGGGCGAGGGACGAGCAGTACTTC. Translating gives CASSEGARDEQYF.

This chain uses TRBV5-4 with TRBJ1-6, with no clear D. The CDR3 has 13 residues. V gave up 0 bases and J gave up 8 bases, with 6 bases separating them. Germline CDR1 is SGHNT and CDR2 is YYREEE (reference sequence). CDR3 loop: CASSLDPDSPLHF. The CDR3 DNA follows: TGTGCCAGCAGCTTGGATCCAGATTCACCCCTCCACTTT. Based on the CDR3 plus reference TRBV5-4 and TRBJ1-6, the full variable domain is ETGVTQSPTHLIKTRGQQVTLRCSSQSGHNTVSWYQQALGQGPQFIFQYYREEENGRGNFPPRFSGLQFPNYSSELNVNALELDDSALYLCASSLDPDSPLHFGNGTRLTVT.

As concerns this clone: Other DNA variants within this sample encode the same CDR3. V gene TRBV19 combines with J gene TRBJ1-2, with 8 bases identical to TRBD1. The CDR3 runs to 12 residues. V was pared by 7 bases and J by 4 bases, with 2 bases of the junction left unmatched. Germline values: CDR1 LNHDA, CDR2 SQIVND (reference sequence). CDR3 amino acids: CASTGTGYGYTF. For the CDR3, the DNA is TGTGCCAGTACCGGGACAGGCTATGGCTACACCTTC.

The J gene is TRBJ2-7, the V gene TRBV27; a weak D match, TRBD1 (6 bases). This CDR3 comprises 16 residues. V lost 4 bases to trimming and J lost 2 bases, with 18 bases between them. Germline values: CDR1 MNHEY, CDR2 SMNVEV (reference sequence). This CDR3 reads CASSWLGRDTTYEQYF. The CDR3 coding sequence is TGTGCCAGCAGTTGGCTAGGCCGGGACACAACCTACGAGCAGTACTTC.

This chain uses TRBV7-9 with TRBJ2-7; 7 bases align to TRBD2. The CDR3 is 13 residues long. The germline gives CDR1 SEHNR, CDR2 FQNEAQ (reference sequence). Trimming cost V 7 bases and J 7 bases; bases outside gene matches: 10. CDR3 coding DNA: TGTGCCAGCAACCCAAGCGGGGCGGGGGAGCAGTACTTC. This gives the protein CASNPSGAGEQYF.